Listed below are T cell receptor beta chains from one sample, sequenced in a study of T-cell reconstitution after alpha-beta-depleted transplantation in children. From the PCR reads, TCRdb called clonotypes with MiXCR, one entry per CDR3 protein. In the table there are 45,000 to 70,000 distinct CDR3 sequences, 44% of which are singletons. The sequences come from PBMCs, mostly from graft donor cells, collected 360 days after TCRalphabeta/CD19-depleted stem cell transplant. These receptors were collected from a male patient younger than 18 who had a stem cell transplant for acute lymphoblastic leukemia, so the T cells may come from the graft donor. CDR3s include the opening cysteine and the closing phenylalanine or tryptophan. A D gene is named only where the DNA matches it firmly. Expanded clones get a size class; other rows say once, few or many, or leave the size out.

TRBV29-1,TRBJ1-4,few,NA,CSVDPRGPNEKLFF,TGCAGCGTTGATCCCAGGGGCCCTAATGAAAAACTGTTTTTT
TRBV6-5,TRBJ2-1,NA,NA,CASSVYNEQFF,TGTGCCAGCAGTGTGTACAATGAGCAGTTCTTC
TRBV27,TRBJ2-5,many,NA,CASSLETQYF,TGTGCCAGCAGTTTAGAGACCCAGTACTTC
TRBV20-1,TRBJ2-7,NA,NA,CSTKDRAKYEQYF,TGCAGTACCAAAGACAGAGCGAAATACGAGCAGTACTTC
TRBV9,TRBJ2-1,NA,NA,CASSAVIGQGSYNEQFF,TGTGCCAGCAGCGCCGTAATAGGGCAGGGCTCCTACAATGAGCAGTTCTTC
TRBV5-6,TRBJ1-1,NA,NA,CASSLAGTREAFF,TGTGCCAGCAGCTTGGCAGGGACGCGTGAAGCTTTCTTT
TRBV15,TRBJ2-1,NA,NA,CATSREMRDYNEQFF,TGTGCCACCAGCAGAGAGATGAGGGACTACAATGAGCAGTTCTTC
TRBV20-1,TRBJ2-5,NA,NA,CSADEETQYF,TGCAGTGCTGACGAGGAGACCCAGTACTTC
TRBV6-1,TRBJ1-3,NA,NA,CATAGLSSGNTIYF,TGTGCCACCGCCGGACTTTCCTCTGGAAACACCATATATTTT
TRBV29-1,TRBJ2-1,once,NA,CSVVGTRIGNEQFF,TGCAGCGTTGTTGGGACCAGGATCGGCAATGAGCAGTTCTTC
TRBV12-3/TRBV12-4,TRBJ2-7,few,NA,CASSLKPGEQYF,TGTGCCAGCAGTTTGAAACCTGGCGAGCAGTACTTC
TRBV7-3,TRBJ2-3,few,NA,CASSLTRPDTQYF,TGTGCCAGCAGCTTAACGCGGCCGGATACGCAGTATTTT
TRBV20-1,TRBJ2-5,few,NA,CSARGAVQETQYF,TGCAGTGCTCGAGGGGCGGTACAAGAGACCCAGTACTTC
TRBV27,TRBJ2-1,few,NA,CASGWGGLSSYNEQFF,TGTGCCAGCGGCTGGGGGGGCCTAAGCTCCTACAATGAGCAGTTCTTC
TRBV2,TRBJ2-7,NA,TRBD1,CASSERDRVGEQYF,TGTGCCAGCAGTGAACGGGACAGGGTCGGGGAGCAGTACTTC
TRBV9,TRBJ2-1,NA,TRBD2,CASSATSGENEQFF,TGTGCCAGCAGCGCGACTAGCGGGGAAAATGAGCAGTTCTTC
TRBV3-1,TRBJ2-1,NA,TRBD1,CASSPGTGNNEQFF,TGTGCCAGCAGCCCCGGGACAGGGAACAATGAGCAGTTCTTC
TRBV7-9,TRBJ2-1,NA,NA,CASSQLRGSSYNEQFF,TGTGCCAGCAGCCAACTTAGGGGGAGCTCCTACAATGAGCAGTTCTTC
TRBV24-1,TRBJ2-5,few,NA,CATSDGLQETQYF,TGTGCCACCAGTGATGGACTCCAAGAGACCCAGTACTTC
TRBV10-3,TRBJ2-3,NA,TRBD2,CAISEVAGGPGDTQYF,TGTGCCATCAGTGAGGTAGCGGGAGGGCCGGGTGATACGCAGTATTTT
TRBV27,TRBJ2-1,few,NA,CASSLGEYNEQFF,TGTGCCAGCAGTCTTGGAGAATACAATGAGCAGTTCTTC
TRBV7-8,TRBJ2-3,NA,NA,CASSPLRGGTTDTQYF,TGTGCCAGCAGCCCCTTGAGGGGAGGAACGACAGATACGCAGTATTTT
TRBV7-8,TRBJ2-2,few,NA,CASSQRPRDGELFF,TGTGCCAGCAGCCAACGCCCCCGGGACGGGGAGCTGTTTTTT
TRBV20-1,TRBJ2-3,NA,NA,CSASVARTDTQYF,TGCAGTGCTAGTGTTGCCCGCACAGATACGCAGTATTTT
TRBV12-3/TRBV12-4,TRBJ2-2,NA,NA,CASSLEGVGTGELFF,TGTGCCAGCAGTTTAGAAGGAGTGGGCACCGGGGAGCTGTTTTTT
TRBV5-5,TRBJ2-3,NA,NA,CASSSPTGYTDTQYF,TGTGCCAGCAGCTCCCCTACAGGGTACACAGATACGCAGTATTTT
TRBV5-1,TRBJ1-1,NA,NA,CASSTAEAFF,TGCGCCAGCAGCACCGCTGAAGCTTTCTTT
TRBV14,TRBJ2-7,NA,TRBD2,CASSQRSTSGTYEQYF,TGTGCCAGCAGCCAAAGGTCGACTAGCGGGACTTACGAGCAGTACTTC
TRBV12-3/TRBV12-4,TRBJ1-2,few,TRBD1,CASSTDRANYGYTF,TGTGCCAGCAGTACCGACAGGGCTAACTATGGCTACACCTTC
TRBV19,TRBJ2-7,NA,TRBD2,CASKKGRGFPYEQYF,TGTGCCAGTAAGAAGGGGAGGGGATTTCCCTACGAGCAGTACTTC
TRBV20-1,TRBJ2-3,NA,NA,CSARDSDTQYF,TGCAGTGCTAGAGACTCAGATACGCAGTATTTT
TRBV3-1,TRBJ2-7,few,TRBD2,CASSQVGLAGGPEYF,TGTGCCAGCAGCCAAGTGGGACTAGCGGGAGGGCCGGAGTACTTC
TRBV20-1,TRBJ2-1,few,TRBD2,CSVWAREGPNHYNEQFF,TGCAGTGTTTGGGCGCGGGAGGGCCCTAATCACTACAATGAGCAGTTCTTC
TRBV5-6,TRBJ2-1,few,NA,CASSLTPLNEQFF,TGTGCCAGCAGCTTGACCCCTCTGAATGAGCAGTTCTTC
TRBV9,TRBJ1-1,NA,NA,CASSVEDYTEAFF,TGTGCCAGCAGCGTCGAGGATTACACTGAAGCTTTCTTT
TRBV13,TRBJ1-5,NA,NA,CASSLRMENQPQHF,TGTGCCAGCAGCTTACGGATGGAGAATCAGCCCCAGCATTTT
TRBV6-5,TRBJ1-1,NA,NA,CASSYLGTEAFF,TGTGCCAGCAGTTACTTGGGGACTGAAGCTTTCTTT
TRBV5-1,TRBJ2-3,many,NA,CASSSEGALTDTQYF,TGCGCCAGCAGCTCGGAGGGGGCTTTGACAGATACGCAGTATTTT
TRBV7-9,TRBJ1-2,few,NA,CAARDGLYYGYTF,TGTGCCGCCCGGGACGGACTTTATTATGGCTACACCTTC